Presented here are 21 T cell receptor beta chains from one specimen sequenced in a study of cytomegalovirus exposure and HLA in healthy donors. Generated by immunoSEQ multiplex PCR, the TCRdb table keeps only in-frame clones and is missing some. The table includes about 200,000 clones, around nine tenths detected once. Sequencing was performed on PBMCs. These receptors were obtained from a young woman in good health and CMV-seropositive.

This chain's CDR3 is CSVEGGLTQDGELFF. The CDR3 coding sequence is TGCAGCGTTGAGGGCGGACTTACTCAGGACGGGGAGCTGTTTTTT. The chain is built from TRBV29-1 and TRBJ2-2, with a tentative D call TRBD2 (5 bases). The CDR3 contains 15 residues. V was pared by 3 bases and J by 7 bases, with 18 bases between. Germline CDR1 is SQVTM and CDR2 is ANQGSEA.

The CDR3 nucleotides are TGTGCCAGCTCACCGGCAGGGGCGACCTTTGGGGCCAACGTCCTGACTTTC. This gives the protein CASSPAGATFGANVLTF. V usage is TRBV18 and J usage is TRBJ2-6; D possibly corresponds to TRBD1 (6 bases). The germline V gene encodes CDR1 KGHSH and CDR2 LQKENI. V lost 3 bases to trimming and J lost 3 bases, with 15 bases between them. The CDR3 has 17 residues.

The rearrangement links TRBV19 to TRBJ1-1; D is unresolved. The CDR3 is 12 amino acids. CDR1 and CDR2 (germline): LNHDA, SQIVND (reference sequence). Deletions cut 2 bases from V and 6 bases from J, with 7 bases between. CDR3 sequence: CASSIPTPEAFF. In DNA, the CDR3 is TGTGCCAGTAGTATACCCACACCTGAAGCTTTCTTT.

This clone has more than one count but fewer than ten. V is TRBV5-1 and J is TRBJ1-1; unclear D gene. Germline V lookup: CDR1 SGHRS, CDR2 YFSETQ. The V and J ends lost 3 bases and 4 bases respectively, with 13 bases between them. This CDR3 is built from 14 residues. The CDR3 loop is CASSSSPAGTEAFF. The CDR3 DNA reads as TGCGCCAGCAGCTCGTCCCCCGCGGGCACTGAAGCTTTCTTT.

The chain recombines TRBV13 with TRBJ1-2; no reliable D call. V was shortened by 3 bases and J by 6 bases, with 26 bases between the two germline ends. Germline V gene data show CDR1 as PRHDT and CDR2 as FYEKMQ (reference sequence). The CDR3 spans 18 residues. The CDR3 DNA follows: TGTGCCAGCAGCTTTCGGGGTCGTAGGCAAAGTCACGGGCATGGCTACACCTTC. This encodes CASSFRGRRQSHGHGYTF.

The V and J genes are TRBV27 and TRBJ2-2; 7 bases are shared with TRBD2. J gave up 5 bases and V 5 bases, and 11 bases lay outside the gene matches. This CDR3 contains 16 residues. The germline V gene has CDR1 MNHEY and CDR2 SMNVEV (reference sequence). Written as DNA, the CDR3 is TGTGCCAGCAGTCCAGGCGTAGCGGGCTATACCGGGGAGCTGTTTTTT. Protein: CASSPGVAGYTGELFF.

The genes are TRBV13 and TRBJ2-2; the match to TRBD1 covers 11 bases. The CDR3 runs to 18 residues. Germline assignment: CDR1 PRHDT and CDR2 FYEKMQ (reference sequence). The junction had 12 bases not matched to a gene; V was cut back by 3 bases and J by 6 bases. The CDR3 sequence is CASSLGQGVSGAAGELFF. CDR3 DNA: TGTGCCAGCAGCTTGGGACAGGGGGTTTCCGGTGCGGCCGGGGAGCTGTTTTTT.

As DNA, the CDR3 is TGCGCCAGCAGCTCGCCGCTGGGACAGGGGGCCGGGGCCAACGTCCTGACTTTC. Translation gives CASSSPLGQGAGANVLTF. The J gene is TRBJ2-6, the V gene TRBV5-1; 12 bases line up with TRBD1. V shed 3 bases and J 4 bases; nucleotides not matched to a gene: 8. The germline gives CDR1 SGHRS, CDR2 YFSETQ. The CDR3 is 18 amino acids.

CDR3 protein: CAWTGSNYGYTF. In DNA, the CDR3 is TGTGCCTGGACAGGAAGCAACTATGGCTACACCTTC. The rearrangement joins TRBV30 to TRBJ1-2; D remains ambiguous. This CDR3 has 12 residues. Germline CDR1 is GTSNPN and CDR2 is SVGIG (reference sequence). Trimming took 4 bases from V and 2 from J, leaving 8 bases between them.

This clone was recorded once. V usage is TRBV6-1 and J usage is TRBJ1-1, with D uncertain. This CDR3 comprises 15 residues. With 5 bases removed from V and 3 bases from J, the gap between germline ends came to 16 bases. CDR1 is MNHNS and CDR2 is SASEGT in the germline V gene. CDR3 bases: TGTGCCAGCAGTACGACACCACCGCCTGACACTGAAGCTTTCTTT. This translates into CASSTTPPPDTEAFF.

The gene calls are TRBV7-8 and TRBJ1-5; D might be TRBD1 (6 bases). Germline loops: CDR1 SGHVS, CDR2 FQNEAQ. The CDR3 length is 14 residues. The V end lost 2 bases, the J end lost 3 bases, and 8 bases lay between the germline ends. DNA for the CDR3: TGTGCCAGCAGCTTACAGGGGCCCAATCAGCCCCAGCATTTT. It encodes CASSLQGPNQPQHF.

The CDR3 region has the DNA TGTGCCTGGAGTAGGACGACTACAAATGAGCAGTTCTTC. Amino acid sequence: CAWSRTTTNEQFF. The chain combines TRBV30 with TRBJ2-1, with D perhaps TRBD2 (5 bases). Germline lookup yields CDR1 GTSNPN and CDR2 SVGIG (reference sequence). The CDR3 has 13 residues. V was trimmed by 2 bases and J by 7 bases, leaving 12 bases between them. Based on the CDR3 plus reference TRBV30 and TRBJ2-1, the full variable domain is SQTIHQWPATLVQPVGSPLSLECTVEGTSNPNLYWYRQAAGRGLQLLFYSVGIGQISSEVPQNLSASRPQDRQFILSSKKLLLSDSGFYLCAWSRTTTNEQFFGPGTRLTVL.

The chain carries TRBV28 and TRBJ2-3; 7 bases are a match to TRBD2. The V and J ends lost 6 bases and 3 bases, in that order; junction bases with no gene match: 12. Germline V gene data show CDR1 as MDHEN and CDR2 as SYDVKM. The CDR3 extends over 16 amino acids. CDR3 sequence: CASRALRGRPTDTQYF. The DNA of the CDR3 is TGTGCCAGCAGGGCCCTTCGCGGGAGACCGACAGATACGCAGTATTTT.

The rearrangement links TRBV7-9 to TRBJ1-5; D perhaps matches TRBD1 (6 bases). V was pared by 1 base and J by 5 bases, with 9 bases between. Per the germline V gene, CDR1 is SEHNR and CDR2 is FQNEAQ (reference sequence). This CDR3 has 14 residues. DNA for the CDR3: TGTGCCAGCAGCTTAGGCAGGGGTGATCAGCCCCAGCATTTT. The encoded protein is CASSLGRGDQPQHF.

The rearrangement links TRBV6-5 to TRBJ1-5, with 7 positions matching TRBD1. V was pared by 6 bases and J by 6 bases, with 11 bases of the junction left unmatched. The CDR3 consists of 15 residues. The germline CDR1 and CDR2 sequences are MNHEY and SVGAGI. In DNA form, the CDR3 reads TGTGCCAGCAGCCGGGGCGGACAGGCGGGTCAGCCCCAGCATTTT. Its translation: CASSRGGQAGQPQHF.

J is TRBJ2-7 and V is TRBV10-3, with 10 positions matching TRBD2. Germline CDR1 and CDR2: ENHRY and SYGVKD. V lost 0 bases to trimming and J lost 5 bases; unmatched junction nucleotides: 4. CDR3 size: 15 residues. The CDR3 sequence is CAISESTSGTDEQYF. The CDR3 coding sequence is TGTGCCATCAGTGAGTCTACTAGCGGGACCGACGAGCAGTACTTC.

This rearrangement joins TRBV5-6 to TRBJ2-3; TRBD1 matches 10 bases. V trimming: 4 bases; J trimming: 4 bases; junction bases outside the gene matches: 6. CDR3 length: 15 amino acids. Germline values: CDR1 SGHDT, CDR2 YYEEEE. For the CDR3, the DNA is TGTGCCAGCAGCCATGGGACAGGGGTGTCAGATACGCAGTATTTT. It codes for CASSHGTGVSDTQYF.

The chain is built from TRBV18 and TRBJ1-1; D uncertain. The V gene lost 4 bases and the J gene lost 3 bases, with 12 bases spanning the gap. The germline gives CDR1 KGHSH, CDR2 LQKENI. The CDR3 is 14 amino acids. In DNA, the CDR3 is TGTGCCAGCTCACTCGGGAGCGATTACACTGAAGCTTTCTTT. As protein: CASSLGSDYTEAFF.

The V gene is TRBV29-1, the J gene TRBJ2-4; 13 positions match TRBD2. Germline assignment: CDR1 SQVTM and CDR2 ANQGSEA. V lost 8 bases to trimming and J lost 3 bases; unmatched junction nucleotides: 10. The CDR3 loop spans 16 amino acids. The CDR3 loop is CSTVTSGRFDKNIQYF. In DNA, the CDR3 is TGCAGCACGGTGACTAGCGGGAGGTTCGACAAAAACATTCAGTACTTC.

This clone was counted a single time. This chain uses TRBV18 with TRBJ1-1, with D hard to call. CDR3 length: 16 residues. V lost 0 bases to trimming and J lost 3 bases, with 14 bases between them. Germline V lookup: CDR1 KGHSH, CDR2 LQKENI. The CDR3 DNA sequence: TGTGCCAGCTCACCACCGTATCCGGGTACGGACACTGAAGCTTTCTTT. This codes for CASSPPYPGTDTEAFF.

This chain joins TRBV29-1 and TRBJ2-7, with 8 bases lining up with TRBD1. The CDR3 totals 14 residues. The V gene's germline CDR1 is SQVTM and CDR2 ANQGSEA. V lost 2 bases to trimming and J lost 2 bases; unmatched junction nucleotides: 5. The CDR3 coding sequence is TGCAGCGTTGAATTGGGGACAGGACCCTACGAGCAGTACTTC. Protein sequence: CSVELGTGPYEQYF.